The 29 T cell receptor beta chains given below trace back to one sample, sequenced in a study of T cell repertoires in cytomegalovirus infection. In TCRdb, the reads were re-called with MiXCR into one record per CDR3 protein. The data contain approximately 200,000 distinct CDR3 sequences, 28% of them singletons. Sequenced sample: PBMCs. The origin of the receptors is a human donor in good health (CMV status not recorded). Some clones in this sample may be carry-over from other donors' samples.

The chain combines TRBV29-1 with TRBJ1-1; D call uncertain. This CDR3 contains 15 residues. Germline CDR1 is SQVTM and CDR2 is ANQGSEA. V gave up 6 bases and J gave up 0 bases, with 17 bases separating them. The CDR3 protein is CSVTPSSGMNTEAFF. The CDR3, as DNA: TGCAGCGTAACTCCATCCTCCGGGATGAACACTGAAGCTTTCTTT.

In this sample, this clonotype turned up many times. The CDR3 region is CASRLAGIGTQYF. CDR3 nucleotide sequence: TGTGCCAGCAGACTTGCAGGGATAGGTACGCAGTATTTT. The V call is TRBV6-5, the J call TRBJ2-3; perhaps TRBD1 as D (5 bases). Trimming cost V 6 bases and J 8 bases, with 15 bases left between them. In germline, CDR1 is MNHEY, CDR2 SVGAGI. This CDR3 region has 13 residues.

This clonotype was found once. The genes are TRBV5-4 and TRBJ2-1; TRBD2 matches at 7 bases. Germline V gene lookup returns CDR1 SGHNT and CDR2 YYREEE (reference sequence). V trimming: 7 bases; J trimming: 3 bases; junction bases outside the gene matches: 10. The CDR3 is 15 amino acids. The CDR3 loop is CASGPPLADYNEQFF. CDR3 in DNA: TGTGCCAGCGGACCCCCGCTAGCGGACTACAATGAGCAGTTCTTC.

This clonotype has more than one count but fewer than ten. The chain joins TRBV2 to TRBJ1-1; TRBD1 matches at 9 bases. The germline V gene encodes CDR1 SNHLY and CDR2 FYNNEI. Trimming cost V 7 bases and J 4 bases; bases outside gene matches: 4. The CDR3 covers 13 residues. In DNA form, the CDR3 reads TGTGCCAGCACCTCACAGGGGGCCACTGAAGCTTTCTTT. This sequence encodes CASTSQGATEAFF.

V usage is TRBV11-2 and J usage is TRBJ2-6, with unresolved D. The length of the CDR3 is 15 residues. The V gene lost 5 bases and the J gene lost 5 bases, with 13 bases spanning the gap. The germline V gene has CDR1 SGHAT and CDR2 FQNNGV. The CDR3 is CASSPGQAWANVLTF. The CDR3 region has the DNA TGTGCCAGCAGCCCGGGCCAAGCTTGGGCCAACGTCCTGACTTTC.

This clonotype was picked up many times. The CDR3 sequence: CASSFASAGNSPLHF. In DNA, the CDR3 is TGTGCCAGCAGCTTCGCCAGCGCGGGTAATTCACCCCTCCACTTT. The chain combines TRBV7-2 with TRBJ1-6; no clear D. CDR1 and CDR2 (germline): SGHTA, FQGNSA. The CDR3 runs 15 residues. Trimming pared 3 bases from V and 6 bases from J, leaving 12 bases between. Using reference TRBV7-2 and TRBJ1-6 for the parts outside the CDR3, the full variable domain is GAGVSQSPSNKVTEKGKDVELRCDPISGHTALYWYRQSLGQGLEFLIYFQGNSAPDKSGLPSDRFSAERTGGSVSTLTIQRTQQEDSAVYLCASSFASAGNSPLHFGNGTRLTVT.

This clonotype was observed a handful of times. The chain carries TRBV28 and TRBJ2-6, with D possibly called TRBD1 or TRBD2 (5 bases each). V was trimmed by 1 base and J by 4 bases, leaving 17 bases between them. From germline, CDR1 is MDHEN and CDR2 SYDVKM. The CDR3 is made up of 18 amino acids. DNA of the CDR3: TGTGCCAGCAGTTTATCGGGGCCCCCCCTCTCGGGGGCCAACGTCCTGACTTTC. Residues: CASSLSGPPLSGANVLTF.

This clonotype was counted only a few times. The chain links TRBV12-3 or TRBV12-4 to TRBJ2-7; possibly TRBD1 or TRBD2 for D (5 bases each). V was trimmed by 6 bases and J by 6 bases, leaving 18 bases between them. CDR3 length: 14 residues. The CDR3 bases are TGTGCCAGCAGCCGATCCGGGACCAAGGGCGAGCAGTACTTC. Translating gives CASSRSGTKGEQYF.

The chain is built from TRBV5-4 and TRBJ1-1; D may be TRBD1 (5 bases). The CDR3 has 15 amino acids. Germline lookup yields CDR1 SGHNT and CDR2 YYREEE (reference sequence). Trimming pared 4 bases from V and 2 bases from J, leaving 15 bases between. This CDR3 is CASSVGGTVNTEAFF. In nucleotides, the CDR3 is TGTGCCAGCAGCGTCGGCGGGACGGTTAACACTGAAGCTTTCTTT. The entire variable domain, with the rest obtained from reference TRBV5-4 and TRBJ1-1, is as follows: ETGVTQSPTHLIKTRGQQVTLRCSSQSGHNTVSWYQQALGQGPQFIFQYYREEENGRGNFPPRFSGLQFPNYSSELNVNALELDDSALYLCASSVGGTVNTEAFFGQGTRLTVV.

The rearrangement uses TRBV5-5 and TRBJ1-1, with 7 bases fitting TRBD1. The CDR3 runs to 15 residues. Trimming at V came to 0 bases and at J to 1 base, leaving 3 bases not matched to a gene. Germline CDR1 reads SGHKS; CDR2 reads YYEKEE (reference sequence). CDR3 loop: CASSLGGTANTEAFF. CDR3 nucleotides: TGTGCCAGCAGCTTGGGGGGGACAGCGAACACTGAAGCTTTCTTT.

The rearrangement uses TRBV11-2 and TRBJ2-3, with D maybe TRBD2 (6 bases). V was clipped by 5 bases and J by 4 bases, with 16 bases between them. The CDR3 is 15 amino acids. The germline gives CDR1 SGHAT, CDR2 FQNNGV. The CDR3 is CASSRTGTAPDTQYF. The CDR3, as DNA: TGTGCCAGCAGCCGGACCGGGACTGCCCCAGATACGCAGTATTTT.

The chain carries TRBV12-3 or TRBV12-4 and TRBJ2-1; D perhaps matches TRBD2 (6 bases). The CDR3 is 12 residues long. The V end lost 6 bases, the J end lost 9 bases, and 12 bases lay between the germline ends. Written as DNA, the CDR3 is TGTGCCAGCAGAAATAGGGACTTTGAGCAGTTCTTC. Its translation: CASRNRDFEQFF.

The DNA for the CDR3 is TGTGCCAGCAGTTTCGGCGGGCAGGAACAGTACTTC. Translating gives CASSFGGQEQYF. The chain links TRBV12-3 or TRBV12-4 to TRBJ2-7; possible D gene TRBD2, 5 bases. V was cut by 3 bases and J by 10 bases, with 13 bases left in between. The CDR3 sequence is 12 residues long.

The V call is TRBV20-1, the J call TRBJ2-1; D ambiguous. Trimming stripped 1 base from V and 15 bases from J, with 13 bases between. The germline CDR1 and CDR2 sequences are DFQATT and SNEGSKA (reference sequence). This CDR3 has 11 residues. CDR3: CSARAGTKGFF. The CDR3 nucleotides read TGCAGTGCTAGAGCCGGTACTAAGGGGTTCTTC.

This clonotype was detected only a few times. This chain connects TRBV7-8 to TRBJ2-5; D remains ambiguous. The ends were cut back, 7 bases at V and 4 bases at J, with 19 bases in the middle. Germline values: CDR1 SGHVS, CDR2 FQNEAQ. The CDR3 spans 15 residues. CDR3 sequence reads: CASTLWAPTGETQYF. CDR3 sequence (DNA): TGTGCCAGCACCCTTTGGGCCCCTACGGGAGAGACCCAGTACTTC.

This chain links TRBV12-3 or TRBV12-4 with TRBJ1-1, with D possibly being TRBD1 (5 bases). The CDR3 runs to 13 residues. With 5 bases removed from V and 5 bases from J, the gap between germline ends came to 12 bases. CDR3 loop: CASSTAGWTEAFF. The CDR3, as DNA: TGTGCCAGCAGTACCGCAGGGTGGACTGAAGCTTTCTTT.

This chain uses TRBV9 with TRBJ2-5, with 7 bases matching TRBD2. Germline V lookup: CDR1 SGDLS, CDR2 YYNGEE. V lost 0 bases to trimming and J lost 0 bases; unmatched junction nucleotides: 2. This CDR3 has 15 residues. CDR3: CASSVGAGDQETQYF. The CDR3 coding sequence is TGTGCCAGCAGCGTAGGGGCGGGGGACCAAGAGACCCAGTACTTC.

This clonotype appeared a few times. The V gene is TRBV27, the J gene TRBJ1-1; D is possibly TRBD1 (5 bases). This CDR3 region has 15 residues. Trimming took 6 bases from V and 0 from J, leaving 14 bases between them. Germline V gene sequence: CDR1 MNHEY, CDR2 SMNVEV (reference sequence). This CDR3 reads CASSRTGTVNTEAFF. CDR3 DNA: TGTGCCAGCAGCCGAACCGGGACGGTGAACACTGAAGCTTTCTTT.

V gene TRBV6-5 combines with J gene TRBJ2-3; unclear D gene. The CDR3 covers 12 residues. Germline V CDR1 and CDR2: MNHEY, SVGAGI. V was cut by 10 bases and J by 3 bases, with 11 bases left in between. As DNA, the CDR3 is TGTGCCACCCGGGCTGGGACAGATACGCAGTATTTT. It specifies CATRAGTDTQYF.

The chain couples TRBV28 to TRBJ2-4, with D perhaps TRBD2 (6 bases). V was shortened by 5 bases and J by 6 bases, with 17 bases between the two germline ends. The CDR3 contains 15 residues. Germline V gene sequence: CDR1 MDHEN, CDR2 SYDVKM. The CDR3 protein is CASSPRERALNIQYF. CDR3 DNA sequence: TGTGCCAGCAGTCCTCGTGAGCGGGCGCTAAACATTCAGTACTTC.

Many counts were recorded for this clonotype. The rearrangement links TRBV7-2 to TRBJ1-2; TRBD1 might be the D (6 bases). V lost 2 bases, J lost 0 bases, and 13 bases lay in between. The germline gives CDR1 SGHTA, CDR2 FQGNSA. The CDR3 is 16 residues long. The CDR3 here is CASSLREQGANYGYTF. CDR3 nucleotides: TGTGCCAGCAGCTTACGAGAACAGGGAGCTAACTATGGCTACACCTTC.

This clonotype was seen only a few times. The chain is built from TRBV15 and TRBJ2-5; D remains ambiguous. CDR1 LNHNV and CDR2 YYDKDF come from the germline V gene (reference sequence). Trimming stripped 4 bases from V and 2 bases from J, with 11 bases between. This CDR3 is 14 amino acids long. The CDR3 sequence: CATSNLDKQETQYF. CDR3 nucleotide sequence: TGTGCCACCAGCAACCTTGACAAGCAAGAGACCCAGTACTTC. The whole variable domain, filled in from reference TRBV15 and TRBJ2-5, reads DAMVIQNPRYQVTQFGKPVTLSCSQTLNHNVMYWYQQKSSQAPKLLFHYYDKDFNNEADTPDNFQSRRPNTSFCFLDIRSPGLGDTAMYLCATSNLDKQETQYFGPGTRLLVL.

This chain connects TRBV7-9 to TRBJ1-3, with D unresolved. The ends were cut back, 7 bases at V and 0 bases at J, with 13 bases in the middle. The CDR3 has 15 amino acids. Germline V lookup: CDR1 SEHNR, CDR2 FQNEAQ (reference sequence). The CDR3 is CASTPEVASGNTIYF. The CDR3 DNA reads TGTGCCAGCACCCCCGAGGTAGCCTCTGGAAACACCATATATTTT.

The gene calls are TRBV12-3 or TRBV12-4 and TRBJ1-1, with D possibly TRBD1 on 5 matching bases. This CDR3 has 15 residues. Trimming stripped 4 bases from V and 0 bases from J, with 12 bases between. CDR3 bases: TGTGCCAGCAGTTCCCGAGCAGGGATGAACACTGAAGCTTTCTTT. Its protein is CASSSRAGMNTEAFF.

On this clonotype: The CDR3 does not end in the conserved phenylalanine or tryptophan, so this is likely a read error. The CDR3 loop is CATSNSGTGDYNEQFI. CDR3 in DNA: TGTGCCACCAGCAACTCCGGGACAGGTGACTACAATGAGCAGTTCATC. The V call is TRBV24-1, the J call TRBJ2-1, with 8 bases that match TRBD1. Germline V gene sequence: CDR1 KGHDR, CDR2 SFDVKD. V was clipped by 7 bases and J by 3 bases; unmatched bases: 10. This CDR3 contains 16 residues.

This clonotype was detected only a few times. This rearrangement joins TRBV14 to TRBJ1-1; D possibly corresponds to TRBD1 (5 bases). Trimming cost V 0 bases and J 3 bases, with 14 bases left between them. The CDR3 covers 16 residues. CDR1 is SGHDN and CDR2 is FVKESK in the germline V gene. The CDR3 DNA follows: TGTGCCAGCAGCCAAGATCTGGGACGCCCAGACACTGAAGCTTTCTTT. Translation gives CASSQDLGRPDTEAFF. The whole variable domain, remainder taken from reference TRBV14 and TRBJ1-1, is EAGVTQFPSHSVIEKGQTVTLRCDPISGHDNLYWYRRVMGKEIKFLLHFVKESKQDESGMPNNRFLAERTGGTYSTLKVQPAELEDSGVYFCASSQDLGRPDTEAFFGQGTRLTVV.

There are a few counts of this clonotype. V is TRBV6-5 and J is TRBJ2-3; TRBD2 is a possible D gene (5 bases). This CDR3 is 14 amino acids long. V was clipped by 10 bases and J by 0 bases, with 14 bases between them. Germline assignment: CDR1 MNHEY and CDR2 SVGAGI. The CDR3 loop reads CATVPSRSTDTQYF. CDR3 sequence (DNA): TGTGCCACTGTCCCTAGCAGAAGCACAGATACGCAGTATTTT.

This clonotype was detected ten times or more. Here the CDR3 reads CASSLSGDQPQHF. The CDR3 DNA reads as TGTGCCAGCAGCTTAAGCGGAGATCAGCCCCAGCATTTT. This chain uses TRBV11-2 with TRBJ1-5; D uncertain. Between the trimmed V and J ends, which lost 2 bases and 5 bases, there was a span of 7 bases. This CDR3 spans 13 amino acids. Germline V lookup: CDR1 SGHAT, CDR2 FQNNGV.

The V and J genes are TRBV29-1 and TRBJ1-1; the D gene is possibly TRBD1 (5 bases). CDR3 size: 14 residues. Between the trimmed V and J ends, which lost 4 bases and 4 bases, there was a span of 16 bases. Germline-derived CDR1 and CDR2 are SQVTM and ANQGSEA. CDR3 DNA: TGCAGCGTTGGAACCTTTGGGGGTTTCACTGAAGCTTTCTTT. Its protein is CSVGTFGGFTEAFF. The full variable domain, with the rest looked up from reference TRBV29-1 and TRBJ1-1, is SAVISQKPSRDICQRGTSLTIQCQVDSQVTMMFWYRQQPGQSLTLIATANQGSEATYESGFVIDKFPISRPNLTFSTLTVSNMSPEDSSIYLCSVGTFGGFTEAFFGQGTRLTVV.